This entry lists 3 T cell receptor beta chains sequenced from one sample in a study of T cell therapy after organ transplantation. For these TCRs, the target antigens are not known. Profiling relied on immunoSEQ multiplex PCR, and the TCRdb table lists in-frame clones only, not all of them. The sample yields about 17,000 clones, over 75% seen once. As for time point: 20-29 weeks after completion of therapy. Material: CD8+ T cells from blood, obtained after autologous CMV-specific T cell therapy. These receptors originate from a human patient who had received a solid organ transplant and had CMV disease. The graft donor may be the source of some T cells.

J is TRBJ1-3 and V is TRBV10-2; D not certain. Germline CDR1 WSHSY, CDR2 SAAADI. V was clipped by 4 bases and J by 0 bases, with 10 bases between them. The CDR3 is made up of 15 amino acids. The CDR3 DNA reads as TGCGCCAGCAGTGCGGGATTCCCCTCTGGAAACACCATATATTTT. Protein product: CASSAGFPSGNTIYF.

This sequence joins TRBV6-6 and TRBJ1-5; 7 bases are a match to TRBD1. This CDR3 comprises 16 residues. After removal of 5 bases from V and 3 bases from J, the junction contained 10 bases not matched to a gene. The germline gives CDR1 MNHNY, CDR2 SVGAGI (reference sequence). The CDR3 reads CASSTPRDSPNQPQHF. CDR3 bases: TGTGCCAGCAGTACCCCTCGGGACAGCCCCAATCAGCCCCAGCATTTT.

The rearrangement uses TRBV5-1 and TRBJ2-5; D is perhaps TRBD1 (8 bases). The CDR3 consists of 17 residues. From germline, CDR1 is SGHRS and CDR2 YFSETQ. The V gene lost 0 bases and the J gene lost 1 base, with 16 bases spanning the gap. The CDR3 coding sequence is TGCGCCAGCAGCTTGGGGACAGGGAGGGGGATCCAAGAGACCCAGTACTTC. Protein product: CASSLGTGRGIQETQYF.